Below are 16 T cell receptor beta chains sequenced from a single sample in a study of cytomegalovirus exposure and HLA in healthy donors. In the PCR, 60 Vbeta and 13 Jbeta primers were used. Produced via immunoSEQ multiplex PCR; TCRdb's table is partial and in-frame only. Among more than 90,000 clones listed, roughly 80% were seen once. The sequenced material came from PBMCs. The receptor source for this set is a woman aged 60-75 years in good health and CMV-seronegative.

This chain links TRBV27 with TRBJ2-7, with 9 bases aligning to TRBD2. J was trimmed by 6 bases and V by 5 bases; bases with no gene match: 14. Germline V gene sequence: CDR1 MNHEY, CDR2 SMNVEV (reference sequence). This CDR3 has 16 amino acids. CDR3 residues: CASSPSAGTSLLEQYF. The CDR3, as DNA: TGTGCCAGCAGTCCATCAGCCGGGACTAGCCTTCTCGAGCAGTACTTC.

The chain recombines TRBV6-1 with TRBJ1-5; D is possibly TRBD1 (6 bases). Trimming removed 0 bases at V and 0 bases at J, with 15 bases between. The CDR3 totals 18 residues. Germline V gene sequence: CDR1 MNHNS, CDR2 SASEGT. CDR3 DNA: TGTGCCAGCAGTGAAGCGCTTCTTCACAGGGCTAGCAATCAGCCCCAGCATTTT. Its translation is CASSEALLHRASNQPQHF.

The chain links TRBV15 to TRBJ1-2, with unresolved D. Germline V lookup: CDR1 LNHNV, CDR2 YYDKDF (reference sequence). This CDR3 has 15 residues. V lost 5 bases, J lost 4 bases, and 17 bases lay in between. In nucleotides, the CDR3 is TGTGCCACCAGCCCCCGGGGAGCGACGGGCTATGGCTACACCTTC. This gives the protein CATSPRGATGYGYTF.

The chain links TRBV6-5 to TRBJ1-6; weak D call: TRBD1 (6 bases). The germline gives CDR1 MNHEY, CDR2 SVGAGI. The CDR3 sequence is 14 residues long. Trimming pared 6 bases from V and 7 bases from J, leaving 13 bases between. CDR3 amino acids: CASSRDTKNSPLHF. The DNA for the CDR3 is TGTGCCAGCAGCCGGGACACCAAAAATTCACCCCTCCACTTT.

This chain uses TRBV27 with TRBJ2-7, with a tentative D call TRBD1 (6 bases). Germline V gene sequence: CDR1 MNHEY, CDR2 SMNVEV (reference sequence). The CDR3 covers 14 residues. V lost 6 bases and J 2 bases, leaving 14 bases between the germline ends. DNA for the CDR3: TGTGCCAGCAGGCCTACAGGGTACCCCTACGAGCAGTACTTC. This translates into CASRPTGYPYEQYF.

This clone occurred once. The J gene is TRBJ2-3, the V gene TRBV7-2; D is ambiguous. There are 14 residues in the CDR3. With 5 bases removed from V and 2 bases from J, the gap between germline ends came to 11 bases. Per the germline V gene, CDR1 is SGHTA and CDR2 is FQGNSA. CDR3 sequence reads: CASSTRQDTDTQYF. In nucleotides, the CDR3 is TGTGCCAGCAGCACCAGACAAGACACAGATACGCAGTATTTT. Using reference TRBV7-2 and TRBJ2-3 for the parts outside the CDR3, the full variable domain is GAGVSQSPSNKVTEKGKDVELRCDPISGHTALYWYRQSLGQGLEFLIYFQGNSAPDKSGLPSDRFSAERTGGSVSTLTIQRTQQEDSAVYLCASSTRQDTDTQYFGPGTRLTVL.

This chain joins TRBV5-1 and TRBJ2-6; 9 bases align to TRBD1. V lost 6 bases to trimming and J lost 6 bases; unmatched junction nucleotides: 7. CDR1 SGHRS and CDR2 YFSETQ come from the germline V gene. The CDR3 contains 15 residues. CDR3 in amino acids: CASTLGQGPANVLTF. In DNA form, the CDR3 reads TGCGCCAGCACCCTCGGACAGGGGCCGGCCAACGTCCTGACTTTC.

The rearrangement joins TRBV11-2 to TRBJ2-3; 7 bases agree with TRBD2. The CDR3 consists of 14 residues. Germline V CDR1 and CDR2: SGHAT, FQNNGV. The V gene end was trimmed by 6 bases and the J gene end by 5 bases; junction bases not matched to a gene: 8. The DNA for the CDR3 is TGTGCCAGCAGTCGTCAGCTAGCGGAAGATACGCAGTATTTT. Translation: CASSRQLAEDTQYF.

The rearrangement uses TRBV9 and TRBJ2-3, with a tentative D call TRBD2 (7 bases). The length of the CDR3 is 16 residues. The germline V gene has CDR1 SGDLS and CDR2 YYNGEE. Trimming cost V 4 bases and J 5 bases, with 20 bases left between them. The CDR3 DNA follows: TGTGCCAGCAGCCCGCAGGGGCAGGGAGGGAGAGATACGCAGTATTTT. Residues: CASSPQGQGGRDTQYF.

CDR3 in DNA: TGTGCCAGCAGCCACGGGGGACCACAGGGGCACTATGGCTACACCTTC. Translation gives CASSHGGPQGHYGYTF. The V gene is TRBV6-7, the J gene TRBJ1-2, with 7 nucleotides matching TRBD1. TRBV6-7 is assigned to the ORF class and has an uncertain function. This CDR3 comprises 16 residues. Losses at the gene ends were 6 bases for V and 3 bases for J; bases not matched to a gene: 13.

This chain connects TRBV4-1 to TRBJ1-2, with 8 bases lining up with TRBD1. J was trimmed by 6 bases and V by 1 base; bases with no gene match: 10. CDR3 length: 16 residues. Germline lookup yields CDR1 MGHRA and CDR2 YSYEKL. CDR3 in amino acids: CASSQATGGDYHGYTF. CDR3 sequence (DNA): TGCGCCAGCAGCCAAGCCACAGGGGGGGATTATCATGGCTACACCTTC.

The chain combines TRBV5-1 with TRBJ2-3; D unclear. V shed 2 bases and J shed 2 bases, with 12 bases lying between them. Germline V lookup: CDR1 SGHRS, CDR2 YFSETQ. The CDR3 runs 15 residues. CDR3 protein: CASSFSELITDTQYF. The CDR3 nucleotides are TGCGCCAGCAGCTTCTCTGAACTTATCACAGATACGCAGTATTTT.

This clone was found a few times. This chain joins TRBV6-1 and TRBJ2-7, with 7 bases matching TRBD2. The V gene's germline CDR1 is MNHNS and CDR2 SASEGT. This CDR3 has 17 amino acids. V gave up 4 bases and J gave up 5 bases; unmatched junction bases: 17. As DNA, the CDR3 is TGTGCCAGCAGTGGGGCCCCCGGTATGGGGAGGGCCGACGAGCAGTACTTC. Its translation: CASSGAPGMGRADEQYF.

The chain links TRBV7-2 to TRBJ2-7; perhaps TRBD2 as D (5 bases). This CDR3 region has 16 residues. V was clipped by 4 bases and J by 2 bases, with 18 bases between them. In germline, CDR1 is SGHTA, CDR2 FQGNSA. This CDR3 is CASSSNPGSSTYEQYF. The CDR3 DNA is TGTGCCAGCAGCTCTAACCCGGGGAGCAGCACCTACGAGCAGTACTTC.

This chain joins TRBV6-5 and TRBJ2-7, with D unclear. CDR1 is MNHEY and CDR2 is SVGAGI in the germline V gene. Trimming removed 0 bases at V and 3 bases at J, with 12 bases between. CDR3 length equals 15 residues. The CDR3, as DNA: TGTGCCAGCAGTTACTCGTTTATGGCAAGCTACGAGCAGTACTTC. Translation gives CASSYSFMASYEQYF.

This chain links TRBV5-6 with TRBJ1-2, with 11 bases matching TRBD1. The V gene end was trimmed by 6 bases and the J gene end by 3 bases; junction bases not matched to a gene: 10. CDR1 is SGHDT, CDR2 YYEEEE, per germline. CDR3 size: 16 residues. CDR3 sequence reads: CASTLDRGRRYYGYTF. The CDR3 DNA follows: TGTGCCAGCACCCTGGACAGGGGGCGCCGGTACTATGGCTACACCTTC.